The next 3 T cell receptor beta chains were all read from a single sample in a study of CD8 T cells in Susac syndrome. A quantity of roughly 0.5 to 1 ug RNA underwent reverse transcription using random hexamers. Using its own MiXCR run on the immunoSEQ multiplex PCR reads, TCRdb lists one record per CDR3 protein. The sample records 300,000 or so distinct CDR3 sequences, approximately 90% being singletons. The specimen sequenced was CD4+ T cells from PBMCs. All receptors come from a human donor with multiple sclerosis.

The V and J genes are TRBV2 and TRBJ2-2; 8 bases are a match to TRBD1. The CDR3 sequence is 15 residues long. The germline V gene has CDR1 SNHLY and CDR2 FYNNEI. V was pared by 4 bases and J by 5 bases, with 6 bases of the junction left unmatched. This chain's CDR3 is CASSAGGAGTGELFF. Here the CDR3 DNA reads TGTGCCAGCAGTGCAGGGGGCGCAGGAACCGGGGAGCTGTTTTTT.

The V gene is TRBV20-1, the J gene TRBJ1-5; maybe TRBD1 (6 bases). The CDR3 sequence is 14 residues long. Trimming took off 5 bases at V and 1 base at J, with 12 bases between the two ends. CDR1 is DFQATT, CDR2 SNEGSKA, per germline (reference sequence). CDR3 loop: CSAPGAESNQPQHF. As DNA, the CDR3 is TGCAGTGCTCCGGGGGCGGAGAGCAATCAGCCCCAGCATTTT.

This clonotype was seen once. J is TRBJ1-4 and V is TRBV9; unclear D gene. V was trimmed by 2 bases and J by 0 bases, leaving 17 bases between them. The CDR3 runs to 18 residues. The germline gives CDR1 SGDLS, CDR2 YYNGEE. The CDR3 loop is CASSVPRGPTSTNEKLFF. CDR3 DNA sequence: TGTGCCAGCAGCGTGCCCAGAGGCCCCACGTCAACTAATGAAAAACTGTTTTTT.